This passage covers 7 T cell receptor beta chains from one sample sequenced in a study of early T cells in non-severe SARS-CoV-2 infection. A single record per CDR3 protein comes from TCRdb applying MiXCR to the 5' RACE reads. The sample carries 60,000 to 75,000 distinct CDR3 sequences, about an eighth recorded once. The sample comprised whole blood. Receptors originate from an adult who was a healthcare worker with PCR-confirmed SARS-CoV-2 infection or an uninfected control (not recorded which).

The chain couples TRBV29-1 to TRBJ2-5; no reliable D call. V was clipped by 4 bases and J by 4 bases, with 7 bases between them. The germline gives CDR1 SQVTM, CDR2 ANQGSEA. The CDR3 has 11 residues. CDR3 residues: CSVGVSETQYF. The CDR3 DNA follows: TGCAGCGTTGGAGTGTCAGAGACCCAGTACTTC.

This clonotype was found a few times. V and J are TRBV4-1 and TRBJ1-6, with D tentatively TRBD1 (6 bases). Trimming left V 4 bases short and J 7 bases short, with 17 bases between. This CDR3 has 16 amino acids. In germline, CDR1 is MGHRA, CDR2 YSYEKL. The chain's CDR3 is CASSREDSRRNSPLHF. For the CDR3, the DNA is TGCGCCAGCAGCCGAGAGGACAGTCGACGGAATTCACCCCTCCACTTT.

For this clonotype: The junction differs from germline at one of its ends, possibly a read error. The chain couples TRBV6-2 or TRBV6-3 to TRBJ2-3; 8 positions agree with TRBD2. The CDR3 has 16 amino acids. Per germline, CDR1 MNHEY and CDR2 SVGEGT. DNA of the CDR3: TGTGCCAGCAATTCCTTTGGAGCGGGAGTGGAAGATACGCAGTATTTC. It is translated as CASNSFGAGVEDTQYF.

This clonotype was picked up a small number of times. Compared with germline, one end of the junction differs, possibly owing to a read error. The gene calls are TRBV12-3 or TRBV12-4 and TRBJ2-1, with 8 bases identical to TRBD2. CDR3 size: 14 residues. The CDR3 loop is CASRLAGRGGEQFF. As DNA, the CDR3 is TGTGCCAGCAGATTAGCGGGGCGGGGAGGTGAGCAGTTCTTC.

This clonotype occurred a few times. The rearrangement links TRBV5-1 to TRBJ2-3; D is possibly TRBD2 (6 bases). Germline lookup yields CDR1 SGHRS and CDR2 YFSETQ. This CDR3 is 14 amino acids long. Trimming stripped 7 bases from V and 0 bases from J, with 12 bases between. The CDR3 protein is CASSYSGSTDTQYF. The CDR3 DNA reads as TGCGCCAGCTCTTATAGCGGAAGCACAGATACGCAGTATTTT.

This clonotype was detected many times. This rearrangement joins TRBV7-2 to TRBJ1-5; possibly TRBD1 for D (6 bases). Germline CDR1 is SGHTA and CDR2 is FQGNSA. Trimming removed 5 bases at V and 0 bases at J, with 14 bases between. This CDR3 region has 16 residues. In DNA form, the CDR3 reads TGTGCCAGCAGCCCGTCGACAGGAGATAGCAATCAGCCCCAGCATTTT. Its protein is CASSPSTGDSNQPQHF.

V usage is TRBV2 and J usage is TRBJ2-3, with TRBD1 matching 8 bases. This CDR3 comprises 14 residues. CDR1 is SNHLY, CDR2 FYNNEI, per germline. Germline trimming cut 11 bases from V and 1 base from J; bases unmatched to any gene: 8. As DNA, the CDR3 is TGTGCCTACCTACAGGGGGTCGGCACAGATACGCAGTATTTT. This sequence encodes CAYLQGVGTDTQYF.